This TCR beta chain stems from a study of T cell repertoires in cytomegalovirus infection. Whole-study context: It was the public TCR beta signatures that indicated both CMV infection and matching HLA type. Study-wide points: The ex vivo response was dominated by HLA-C-restricted CMV-specific TCR beta clonotypes. Cumulative frequency of public TCR beta families picked out carriers of CMV plus the relevant HLA.

The sample holds many counts of this clonotype. Its target is not known. V gave up 3 bases and J gave up 6 bases, with 26 bases separating them. Per the germline V gene, CDR1 is MDHEN and CDR2 is SYDVKM. This CDR3 is built from 19 residues. TCRdb re-analysed the reads in MiXCR, keeping a single row per CDR3 protein. Of 600,000 to 800,000 distinct CDR3 sequences listed, 20% to 25% were seen once; the top ten hold roughly 8%. This sequence originates from a human donor in good health (CMV status not recorded). Some clones in this sample may be carry-over from other donors' samples. Sequenced: CD8+ T cells from PBMCs. The chain employs TRBV28 and TRBJ2-2, with TRBD1 as a possible D gene (6 bases). In DNA, the CDR3 is TGTGCCAGCAGTTTTCGGCTAATACAGGGAGAAACTCATTCCGGGGAGCTGTTTTTT. Its protein is CASSFRLIQGETHSGELFF. The full variable domain, in which reference TRBV28 and TRBJ2-2 provide the parts outside the CDR3, is DVKVTQSSRYLVKRTGEKVFLECVQDMDHENMFWYRQDPGLGLRLIYFSYDVKMKEKGDIPEGYSVSREKKERFSLILESASTNQTSMYLCASSFRLIQGETHSGELFFGEGSRLTVL.